This T cell receptor (beta chain) is from a study of regulatory T cells in long-lasting Graves disease. Findings and limits, study-wide: Persistent disease preferred TRBV28, TRBJ1-2 and TRBJ2-5.

This CDR3 has 14 residues. Trimming took 1 base from V and 8 from J, leaving 11 bases between them. Per the germline V gene, CDR1 is LGHNA and CDR2 is YSLEER. Time point of the sample: newly diagnosed GD, antithyroid drugs for less than 3 months. The authors made the TCR library using RNA they extracted from PBMCs. Graves' disease was diagnosed by American Thyroid Association guidelines. In its sample, this clonotype was seen many times. As yet, its antigen is unknown. To make TCR beta libraries, researchers used iRepertoire HTBI primers and Arm-PCR of CDR3 regions. One entry per CDR3 protein, called by TCRdb with MiXCR from the multiplex PCR reads. In the table there are under 300,000 distinct CDR3 sequences, approximately 20% of which are singletons.

Source: peripheral blood mononuclear cells (PBMCs), taken at new diagnosis, from a patient treated with antithyroid drugs. The V gene is TRBV4-3, the J gene TRBJ2-2; D is unclear. The sequence was obtained from a female donor with Graves disease. This CDR3 is CASSQGTVGGELFF. In DNA, the CDR3 is TGCGCCAGCAGCCAAGGGACCGTCGGAGGGGAGCTGTTTTTT.